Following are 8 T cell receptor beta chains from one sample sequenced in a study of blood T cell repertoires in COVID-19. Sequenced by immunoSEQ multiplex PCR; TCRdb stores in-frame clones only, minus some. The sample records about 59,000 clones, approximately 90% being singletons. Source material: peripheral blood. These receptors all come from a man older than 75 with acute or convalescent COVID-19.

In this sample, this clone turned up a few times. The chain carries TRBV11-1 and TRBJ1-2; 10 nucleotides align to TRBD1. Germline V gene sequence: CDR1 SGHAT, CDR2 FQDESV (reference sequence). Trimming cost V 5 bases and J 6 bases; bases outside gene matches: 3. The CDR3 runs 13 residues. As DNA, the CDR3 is TGTGCCAGCAGCCCAGGGACAGGGGATGGCTACACCTTC. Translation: CASSPGTGDGYTF.

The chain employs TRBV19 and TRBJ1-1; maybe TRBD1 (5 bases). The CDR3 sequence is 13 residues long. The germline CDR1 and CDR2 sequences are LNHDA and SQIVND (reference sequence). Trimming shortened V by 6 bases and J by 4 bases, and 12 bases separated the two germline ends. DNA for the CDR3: TGTGCCAGTAGACTGGGGGGGAGCACTGAAGCTTTCTTT. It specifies CASRLGGSTEAFF. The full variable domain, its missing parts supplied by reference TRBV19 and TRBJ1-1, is DGGITQSPKYLFRKEGQNVTLSCEQNLNHDAMYWYRQDPGQGLRLIYYSQIVNDFQKGDIAEGYSVSREKKESFPLTVTSAQKNPTAFYLCASRLGGSTEAFFGQGTRLTVV.

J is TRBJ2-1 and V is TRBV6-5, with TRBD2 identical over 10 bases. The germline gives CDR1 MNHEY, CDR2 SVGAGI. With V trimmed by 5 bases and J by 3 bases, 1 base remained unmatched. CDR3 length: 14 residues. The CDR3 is CASSQRGGYNEQFF. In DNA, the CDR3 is TGTGCCAGCAGTCAGCGGGGGGGCTACAATGAGCAGTTCTTC.

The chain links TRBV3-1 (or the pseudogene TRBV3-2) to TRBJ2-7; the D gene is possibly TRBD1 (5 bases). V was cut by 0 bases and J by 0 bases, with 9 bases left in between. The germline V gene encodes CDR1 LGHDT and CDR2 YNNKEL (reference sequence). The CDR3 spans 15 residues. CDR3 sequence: CASSQEGDSSYEQYF. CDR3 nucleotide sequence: TGTGCCAGCAGCCAAGAAGGGGATAGCTCCTACGAGCAGTACTTC.

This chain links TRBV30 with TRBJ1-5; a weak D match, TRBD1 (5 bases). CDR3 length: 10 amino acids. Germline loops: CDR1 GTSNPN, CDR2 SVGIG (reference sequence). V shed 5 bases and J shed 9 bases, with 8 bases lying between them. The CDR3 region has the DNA TGTGCCTGGCCCCAGGGGCCCCAGCATTTT. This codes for CAWPQGPQHF.

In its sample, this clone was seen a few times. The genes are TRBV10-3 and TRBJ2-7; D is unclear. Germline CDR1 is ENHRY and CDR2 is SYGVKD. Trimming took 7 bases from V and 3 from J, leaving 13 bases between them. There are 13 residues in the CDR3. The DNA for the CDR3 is TGTGCCATCACCGGTCCACCTAACTACGAGCAGTACTTC. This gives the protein CAITGPPNYEQYF.

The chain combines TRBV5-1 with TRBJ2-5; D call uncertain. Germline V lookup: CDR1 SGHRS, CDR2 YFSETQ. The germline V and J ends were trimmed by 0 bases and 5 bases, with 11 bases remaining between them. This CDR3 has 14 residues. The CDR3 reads CASSLGGTLETQYF. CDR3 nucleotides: TGCGCCAGCAGCTTGGGAGGCACGTTGGAGACCCAGTACTTC.

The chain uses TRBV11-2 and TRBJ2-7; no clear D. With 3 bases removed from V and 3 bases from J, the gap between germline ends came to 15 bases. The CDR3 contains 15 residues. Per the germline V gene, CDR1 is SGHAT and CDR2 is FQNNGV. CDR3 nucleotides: TGTGCCAGCAGCTTTGGGTTCGGTAGCTTCTACGAGCAGTACTTC. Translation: CASSFGFGSFYEQYF. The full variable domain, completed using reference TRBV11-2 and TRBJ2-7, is EAGVAQSPRYKIIEKRQSVAFWCNPISGHATLYWYQQILGQGPKLLIQFQNNGVVDDSQLPKDRFSAERLKGVDSTLKIQPAKLEDSAVYLCASSFGFGSFYEQYFGPGTRLTVT.